This TCR beta chain was captured in a study of CD8 T cells in Susac syndrome. Study-level results: The study conceded that relatively few individuals underwent its TCR sequencing and HLA analysis.

There are 14 residues in the CDR3. V lost 4 bases and J 7 bases, leaving 16 bases between the germline ends. CDR1 SGHTA and CDR2 FQGNSA come from the germline V gene. Reverse transcription used about 0.45 to 1 ug RNA and random hexamers. TCRdb reanalysed the immunoSEQ multiplex PCR reads using MiXCR and keeps one entry per CDR3 protein. The table records 150,000 to 250,000 distinct CDR3 sequences, roughly 96% of them present only once. In blood CD8+ and CD4+ T cells, TCR beta underwent sequencing. Negative magnetic isolation gave CD8+ and CD4+ cells; FACS enriched CD8+ TEMRA. As to this clonotype: As yet, its antigen is unknown.

The chain carries TRBV7-2 and TRBJ2-5; D is possibly TRBD2 (5 bases). This clonotype was sampled from a human donor with multiple sclerosis. Sequenced sample: CD4+ T cells from PBMCs. CDR3 amino acids: CASSSGLSGGTQYF. CDR3 bases: TGTGCCAGCAGCTCTGGACTCTCCGGAGGGACCCAGTACTTC.